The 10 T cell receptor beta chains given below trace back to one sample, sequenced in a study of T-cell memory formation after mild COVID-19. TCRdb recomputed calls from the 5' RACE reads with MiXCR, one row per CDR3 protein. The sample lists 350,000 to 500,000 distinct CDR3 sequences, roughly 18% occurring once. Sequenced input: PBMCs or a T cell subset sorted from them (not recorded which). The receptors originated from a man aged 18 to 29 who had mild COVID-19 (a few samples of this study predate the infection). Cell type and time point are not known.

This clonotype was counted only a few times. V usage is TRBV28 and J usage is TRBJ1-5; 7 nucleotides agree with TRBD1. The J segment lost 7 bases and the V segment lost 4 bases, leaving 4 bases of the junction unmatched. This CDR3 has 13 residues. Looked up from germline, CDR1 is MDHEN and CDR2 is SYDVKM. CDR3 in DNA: TGTGCCAGCAGTTCAGGGGGTTGGCAGCCCCAGCATTTT. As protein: CASSSGGWQPQHF.

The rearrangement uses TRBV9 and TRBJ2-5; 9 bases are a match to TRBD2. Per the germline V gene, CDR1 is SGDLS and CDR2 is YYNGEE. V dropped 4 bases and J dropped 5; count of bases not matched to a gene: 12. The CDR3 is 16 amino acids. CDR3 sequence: CASSLMGSGGRETQYF. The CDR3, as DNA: TGTGCCAGCAGCCTTATGGGTAGCGGGGGCCGGGAGACCCAGTACTTC.

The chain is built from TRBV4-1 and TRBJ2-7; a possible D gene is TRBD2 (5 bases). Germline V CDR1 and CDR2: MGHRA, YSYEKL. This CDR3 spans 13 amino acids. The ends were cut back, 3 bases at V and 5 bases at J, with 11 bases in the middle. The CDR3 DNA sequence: TGCGCCAGCAGCCAGGACCTCGGGGACGAGCAGTACTTC. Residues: CASSQDLGDEQYF.

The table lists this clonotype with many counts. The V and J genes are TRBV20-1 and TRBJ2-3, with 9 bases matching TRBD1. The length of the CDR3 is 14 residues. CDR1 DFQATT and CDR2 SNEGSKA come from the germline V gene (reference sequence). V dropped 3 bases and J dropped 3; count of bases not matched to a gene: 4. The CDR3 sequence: CSARLGQGTDTQYF. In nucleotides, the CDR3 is TGCAGTGCTAGGCTGGGACAGGGAACAGATACGCAGTATTTT.

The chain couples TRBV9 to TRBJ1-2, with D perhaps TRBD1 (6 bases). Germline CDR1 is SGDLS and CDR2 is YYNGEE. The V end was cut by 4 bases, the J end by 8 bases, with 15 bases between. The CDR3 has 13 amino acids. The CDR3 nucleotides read TGTGCCAGCAGCCCTCAGACAGGAATAGGCTACACCTTC. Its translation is CASSPQTGIGYTF.

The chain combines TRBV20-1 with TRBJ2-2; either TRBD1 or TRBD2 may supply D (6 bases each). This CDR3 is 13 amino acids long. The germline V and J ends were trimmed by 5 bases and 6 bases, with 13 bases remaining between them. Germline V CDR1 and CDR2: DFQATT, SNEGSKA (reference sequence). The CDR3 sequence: CSAGGGLAGELFF. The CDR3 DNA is TGCAGTGCTGGAGGGGGTTTGGCCGGGGAGCTGTTTTTT.

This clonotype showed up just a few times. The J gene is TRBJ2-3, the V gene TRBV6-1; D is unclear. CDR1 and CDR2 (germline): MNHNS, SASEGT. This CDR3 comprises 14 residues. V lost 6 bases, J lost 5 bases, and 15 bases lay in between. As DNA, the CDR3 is TGTGCCAGCAGCCTCACCCCGTATGGAGATACGCAGTATTTT. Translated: CASSLTPYGDTQYF.

CDR3 coding DNA: TGTGCCAGCAGCTTTCAGGGGTTCGGTTCACCCCTCCACTTT. It encodes CASSFQGFGSPLHF. The chain links TRBV7-2 to TRBJ1-6, with D possibly TRBD1 on 6 matching bases. Between the trimmed V and J ends, which lost 3 bases and 9 bases, there was a span of 12 bases. The CDR3 has 14 residues. In germline, CDR1 is SGHTA, CDR2 FQGNSA. Complete variable domain (other parts from reference TRBV7-2 and TRBJ1-6): GAGVSQSPSNKVTEKGKDVELRCDPISGHTALYWYRQSLGQGLEFLIYFQGNSAPDKSGLPSDRFSAERTGGSVSTLTIQRTQQEDSAVYLCASSFQGFGSPLHFGNGTRLTVT.

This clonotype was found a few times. CDR3 nucleotide sequence: TGTGCCAGCAGCTTAAAGGGGACTGCCCCTGATACGCAGTATTTT. Amino acids: CASSLKGTAPDTQYF. The gene calls are TRBV7-9 and TRBJ2-3; weak D call: TRBD2 (6 bases). Germline V gene lookup returns CDR1 SEHNR and CDR2 FQNEAQ (reference sequence). The length of the CDR3 is 15 residues. Between the trimmed V and J ends, which lost 2 bases and 6 bases, there was a span of 15 bases. The full variable domain, with the rest looked up from reference TRBV7-9 and TRBJ2-3, is DTGVSQNPRHKITKRGQNVTFRCDPISEHNRLYWYRQTLGQGPEFLTYFQNEAQLEKSRLLSDRFSAERPKGSFSTLEIQRTEQGDSAMYLCASSLKGTAPDTQYFGPGTRLTVL.

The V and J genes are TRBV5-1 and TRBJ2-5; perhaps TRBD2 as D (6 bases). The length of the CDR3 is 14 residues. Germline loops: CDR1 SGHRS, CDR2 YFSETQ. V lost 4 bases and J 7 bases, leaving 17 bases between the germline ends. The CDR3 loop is CASSPPEGRGTQYF. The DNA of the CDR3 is TGCGCCAGCAGCCCCCCGGAGGGCCGGGGGACCCAGTACTTC.